A selection of T cell receptor beta chains follows, all from one sample in a study of blood T cells in healthy people across ages. TCRdb re-called the 5' RACE reads with MiXCR, one entry per CDR3 protein. The table records approximately 800,000 distinct CDR3 sequences, 20% to 25% of them present only once. These data were also filed under a second study, of T cells of mothers and their children.

The sample comprised blood. The receptors here all came from a boy aged 10-17 years in good health. The CDR3 runs from the conserved cysteine through the conserved F or W. The D gene is left open where the match is weak. Not all rows give a size; the values are once, few, many and, for expanded clones, a class.

CDR3 length	clone size	J gene	V gene	D gene	CDR3 DNA	CDR3 protein
16	few	TRBJ2-7	TRBV6-2/TRBV6-3	-	TGTGCCAGCACGGTGGTTCGTTCCGGAAAAGGTCACGAGCAGTACTTC	CASTVVRSGKGHEQYF
16	-	TRBJ2-5	TRBV6-5	-	TGTGCCAGCAGTTACGTACGGGGTCCATCTCAAGAGACCCAGTACTTC	CASSYVRGPSQETQYF
14	-	TRBJ2-5	TRBV20-1	-	TGCAGTGCTAGAGATCTTGCCTCGCAAGAGACCCAGTACTTC	CSARDLASQETQYF
17	-	TRBJ2-5	TRBV5-6	TRBD1	TGTGCCAGCAGCGTCCCCGGGACAGGGTGGAGGGGAGAGACCCAGTACTTC	CASSVPGTGWRGETQYF
14	-	TRBJ2-3	TRBV5-5	-	TGTGCCAGCAGCTTGTACGTTACCACAGATACGCAGTATTTT	CASSLYVTTDTQYF
17	-	TRBJ2-1	TRBV30	-	TGTGCCTGGAGTGGGAATCGGGGGTCCCCCAAGTTCAATGAGCAGTTCTTC	CAWSGNRGSPKFNEQFF
15	-	TRBJ2-1	TRBV29-1	TRBD2	TGCAGCGTTGAAGATCGAGCTAGCGGGAGTGGTGAGCAGTTCTTC	CSVEDRASGSGEQFF
17	-	TRBJ2-4	TRBV7-2	TRBD1	TGTGCCAGCAGCCCGCGAGCTGACAGGGGGGCCAAAAACATTCAGTACTTC	CASSPRADRGAKNIQYF
15	-	TRBJ1-2	TRBV29-1	-	TGCAGCGCCAAGGCCCTGCCAGGGAGCCTCTATGGCTACACCTTC	CSAKALPGSLYGYTF
15	-	TRBJ2-1	TRBV28	TRBD1	TGTGCCAGCAGTTCCCCGGGACAGGGCGGCAATGAGCAGTTCTTC	CASSSPGQGGNEQFF
15	few	TRBJ1-4	TRBV4-1	TRBD1	TGCGCCAGCAGCCTCCTACAGGGGGCCAATGAAAAACTGTTTTTT	CASSLLQGANEKLFF
14	few	TRBJ2-5	TRBV18	-	TGTGCCAGCTCACCACCGTCAGGGGACGGGACCCAGTACTTC	CASSPPSGDGTQYF
13	-	TRBJ1-5	TRBV6-2/TRBV6-3	-	TGTGCCAGCAGTTACTATGCAGATCAGCCCCAGCATTTT	CASSYYADQPQHF
15	-	TRBJ2-5	TRBV20-1	-	TGCAGTGCTAGAGATAGCGGACAGGCACAAGAGACCCAGTACTTC	CSARDSGQAQETQYF
14	-	TRBJ2-7	TRBV12-3/TRBV12-4	-	TGTGCCAGCAGTTCCGGCGGACCCCTGGGGGAGCAGTACTTC	CASSSGGPLGEQYF
15	few	TRBJ2-1	TRBV6-2/TRBV6-3	TRBD1	TGTGCCAGCAGTTCCGACTCCAGGCCGGGACAGAAACAGTTCTTC	CASSSDSRPGQKQFF
14	-	TRBJ2-7	TRBV7-9	TRBD1	TGTGCCAGCAGCTCCTGGACAGGGTTTAGCGAGCAGTACTTC	CASSSWTGFSEQYF
17	many	TRBJ1-1	TRBV12-3/TRBV12-4	TRBD1	TGTGCCAGCAGTCGAGTCCCGGGACAGGGAGCAAACACTGAAGCTTTCTTT	CASSRVPGQGANTEAFF
14	-	TRBJ2-7	TRBV11-2	-	TGTGCCAGCAGCTCGGACGGAATATCCTACGAGCAGTACTTC	CASSSDGISYEQYF
12	-	TRBJ1-2	TRBV20-1	-	TGCAGTGCTAGAGAGGCGGGAGGTGGCTACACCTTC	CSAREAGGGYTF
16	few	TRBJ2-7	TRBV20-1	TRBD2	TGCAGTGCTAGAGATAGCGGGAGCGGGGCTTACTACGAGCAGTACTTC	CSARDSGSGAYYEQYF
17	few	TRBJ2-1	TRBV24-1	TRBD1	TGTGCCACCAGTGACACACGGGACAGGGGATATGGAAATGAGCAGTTCTTC	CATSDTRDRGYGNEQFF
15	few	TRBJ2-1	TRBV20-1	TRBD2	TGCAGTGCTAGAGATATGGTAGCGGGAGGGGCTGAGCAGTTCTTC	CSARDMVAGGAEQFF
15	few	TRBJ1-2	TRBV3-1	-	TGTGCCAGCAGCCAGAAAGGGAGTTGGGCCTATGGCTACACCTTC	CASSQKGSWAYGYTF
13	few	TRBJ1-1	TRBV10-3	-	TGTGCCATCAGTGAGGTCGGGGACACTGAAGCTTTCTTT	CAISEVGDTEAFF
15	few	TRBJ2-2	TRBV29-1	TRBD2	TGCAGCGTTGAAGCTCCGTGGGGGGGCACCGGGGAGCTGTTTTTT	CSVEAPWGGTGELFF
17	few	TRBJ2-1	TRBV4-3	TRBD2	TGCGCCAGCAGCCAAGAACTAGCGGAATACTCCTACAATGAGCAGTTCTTC	CASSQELAEYSYNEQFF
18	-	TRBJ1-1	TRBV6-2/TRBV6-3	TRBD1	TGTGCCAGCAGTTACCTCCCCAGGGCGGGACAGATGAACACTGAAGCTTTCTTT	CASSYLPRAGQMNTEAFF
17	-	TRBJ2-4	TRBV7-2	TRBD2	TGTGCCAGCAGCTTACCCGGGACTAGCGGACTTAAAAACATTCAGTACTTC	CASSLPGTSGLKNIQYF
17	-	TRBJ2-1	TRBV5-1	TRBD2	TGCGCCAGCAGCTTGGGACCACTAGCGATACCGTACAATGAGCAGTTCTTC	CASSLGPLAIPYNEQFF
12	-	TRBJ1-5	TRBV20-1	-	TGCAGTGCTGGGGACAGCAATCAGCCCCAGCATTTT	CSAGDSNQPQHF
15	-	TRBJ2-3	TRBV12-3/TRBV12-4	-	TGTGCCAGCAATGCAAAGGATTTTAGCACAGATACGCAGTATTTT	CASNAKDFSTDTQYF
15	-	TRBJ2-6	TRBV25-1	-	TGTGCCAGCAGTGAATACGGGACTGGGGCCAACGTCCTGACTTTC	CASSEYGTGANVLTF
15	-	TRBJ2-7	TRBV5-1	-	TGCGCCAGCAGCTTGGCTCTTGAGAGCTCCTACGAGCAGTACTTC	CASSLALESSYEQYF
15	-	TRBJ2-5	TRBV20-1	TRBD2	TGCAGTGCTAGAACCCTAGCGGAGGTGGGAGAGACCCAGTACTTC	CSARTLAEVGETQYF
13	-	TRBJ2-1	TRBV5-1	-	TGCGCCAGCAGCTTGGAAGGGTTCTATGAGCAGTTCTTC	CASSLEGFYEQFF
15	few	TRBJ2-3	TRBV20-1	-	TGCAGTGCTATTTCGGACAGACCTAGCACAGATACGCAGTATTTT	CSAISDRPSTDTQYF
13	-	TRBJ2-3	TRBV21-1	-	TGTGCCAGCAGCAAATCCAGCACAGATACGCAGTATTTT	CASSKSSTDTQYF
15	-	TRBJ1-2	TRBV7-2	-	TGTGCCAGCAGCTTAGGCTCACAGGGCGGCTATGGCTACACCTTC	CASSLGSQGGYGYTF
14	-	TRBJ1-1	TRBV15	-	TGTGCCACCAGCACCAGTCAGCCTAACACTGAAGCTTTCTTT	CATSTSQPNTEAFF
14	-	TRBJ2-7	TRBV15	-	TGTGCCACCAGCAGAGATGTAGGGAGCCACGAGCAGTACTTC	CATSRDVGSHEQYF
17	few	TRBJ2-3	TRBV4-3	-	TGCGCCAGCAGCCAAGATGGTGCTAGCACCAGCACAGATACGCAGTATTTT	CASSQDGASTSTDTQYF
14	-	TRBJ2-2	TRBV4-3	-	TGCGCCAGCAGCCAAGGCGGGAAAGGCGGGGAGCTGTTTTTT	CASSQGGKGGELFF
11	-	TRBJ2-5	TRBV30	TRBD1	TGTGCCTCGTGGGACAGGGGAGCTCGGTACTTC	CASWDRGARYF
12	-	TRBJ2-3	TRBV20-1	-	TGCAGTGGGCTACAAGACACAGATACGCAGTATTTT	CSGLQDTDTQYF
16	-	TRBJ2-5	TRBV4-3	-	TGCGCCAGCAGCCAAGAACCCCCCGGCCTCGAGGGGACCCAGTACTTC	CASSQEPPGLEGTQYF
17	-	TRBJ2-5	TRBV3-1	TRBD1	TGTGCCAGCAGCCTGAGACCGTTGACAGGGGAGGCCTATGAGCAGTACTTC	CASSLRPLTGEAYEQYF
15	many	TRBJ2-5	TRBV5-1	-	TGCGCCAGCAGCCTGAGGGACGACGGGGCGAGGGAGCAGTACTTC	CASSLRDDGAREQYF
15	few	TRBJ2-1	TRBV12-3/TRBV12-4	-	TGTGCCAGCAGTTTAAATCTATCAGGTCCGCGCGAGCAGTTCTTC	CASSLNLSGPREQFF
14	-	TRBJ1-2	TRBV9	-	TGTGCCAGCAGCGTATCGAGTCAGACCTATGGCTACACCTTC	CASSVSSQTYGYTF
14	few	TRBJ2-1	TRBV4-1	-	TGCGCCAGCAGCCAAGGGGGGGCGCGGGATGAGCAGTTCTTC	CASSQGGARDEQFF
18	-	TRBJ2-1	TRBV3-1	TRBD2	TGTGCCAGCAGCCAAGATTCGTCTAGCGGGGGCCCATACAATGAGCAGTTCTTC	CASSQDSSSGGPYNEQFF
13	-	TRBJ1-4	TRBV20-1	-	TGCAGTGCGACGAAGACGACTAATGAAAAACTGTTTTTT	CSATKTTNEKLFF